Below are 2 T cell receptor beta chains sequenced from a single sample in a study of long-term antiretroviral therapy in people with HIV. Survey-level resolution applied to immunoSEQ assay v3.0. Assay used: immunoSEQ multiplex PCR; TCRdb lists only in-frame clones, some missing. This sample has fewer than 20,000 clones, with approximately 80% found just once. The source material was unsorted PBMCs, sampled 0.3 years after starting antiretroviral therapy. These receptors originate from a woman aged 50 to 65 with HIV.

The gene calls are TRBV4-2 and TRBJ1-2, with 8 bases that match TRBD1. This CDR3 comprises 13 residues. J gave up 4 bases and V 4 bases, and 2 bases lay outside the gene matches. Germline V gene sequence: CDR1 LGHNA, CDR2 YNFKEQ. CDR3 coding DNA: TGTGCCAGCAGCCCGACAGGGGTCTATGGCTACACCTTC. Encoded protein: CASSPTGVYGYTF.

The chain is built from TRBV7-3 and TRBJ1-2, with D perhaps TRBD1 (6 bases). This CDR3 is 16 amino acids long. Looked up from germline, CDR1 is SGHTA and CDR2 is FQGTGA. V lost 2 bases to trimming and J lost 0 bases, with 13 bases between them. The CDR3: CASSLGGQGPNYGYTF. The CDR3 region has the DNA TGTGCCAGCAGCTTAGGGGGGCAGGGACCTAACTATGGCTACACCTTC. Complete variable domain (other parts from reference TRBV7-3 and TRBJ1-2): GAGVSQTPSNKVTEKGKYVELRCDPISGHTALYWYRQSLGQGPEFLIYFQGTGAADDSGLPNDRFFAVRPEGSVSTLKIQRTERGDSAVYLCASSLGGQGPNYGYTFGSGTRLTVV.